Each of the 30 T cell receptor beta chains below was sequenced from the same sample in a study of tumor and adjacent non-tumor tissue in lung cancer. TCRbeta libraries were built with three rounds of nested PCR, modified from ARM-PCR. TCRdb independently ran MiXCR on the multiplex PCR reads; one entry per CDR3 protein. The repertoire holds fewer than 120,000 distinct CDR3 sequences, with approximately 84% as singletons. The template was RNA from unsorted bulk tissue. What was sequenced was lung tumor tissue. The receptors here all came from a man aged 70 or older with non-small cell lung cancer.

The genes are TRBV29-1 and TRBJ2-1, with D possibly matching TRBD2 (6 bases). The germline gives CDR1 SQVTM, CDR2 ANQGSEA. The CDR3 loop spans 11 amino acids. V lost 6 bases, J lost 9 bases, and 12 bases lay in between. This chain's CDR3 is CSVGWGVEQFF. The CDR3 DNA is TGCAGCGTAGGGTGGGGGGTTGAGCAGTTCTTC.

As to this clonotype: One end of the junction fails to match germline, which may point to a read error. The J gene is TRBJ1-2, the V gene TRBV11-2; 9 bases line up with TRBD1. Germline CDR1 and CDR2: SGHAT and FQNNGV. This CDR3 spans 14 amino acids. The CDR3 loop reads CPSSPTGGTYGYIF. Written as DNA, the CDR3 is TGTCCCAGCAGCCCGACAGGGGGTACATATGGCTACATCTTC.

As regards this clonotype: Its ends do not fully match the called genes, so a read error is possible. The chain couples TRBV4-3 to TRBJ2-1, with TRBD2 matching over 8 bases. The CDR3 is made up of 15 amino acids. Germline CDR1 reads LGHNA; CDR2 reads YSLEER. The CDR3 region has the DNA TGCGCCAGCAGCCACCTTCCGGGACTAGAGAATGAGCTGTTCTTC. Translated, it gives CASSHLPGLENELFF.

On this clonotype itself: Possible read error: a much larger clone is one base away. The gene calls are TRBV7-8 and TRBJ2-1; 8 bases are a match to TRBD2. The CDR3 covers 14 residues. Germline lookup yields CDR1 SGHVS and CDR2 FQNEAQ. Written as DNA, the CDR3 is TGTACCAGCAGCCAAAGGACTAGCTTGGCTGAGCAGTTCTTC. Translated: CTSSQRTSLAEQFF.

As for this clonotype: The junction departs from the called germline gene at one end, perhaps through a read error. V and J are TRBV29-1 and TRBJ1-5, with 10 bases identical to TRBD1. The DNA end lines up better with TRBJ2-3; the J call may be wrong. The CDR3 is 14 amino acids. CDR1 and CDR2 from the germline V gene are SQVTM and ANQGSEA. The CDR3 region has the DNA TGCAGCATTGAAAGGGACAGGGGCAATCAGCCCCAGTATTTT. Amino acids: CSIERDRGNQPQYF.

CDR3 DNA: TGTGCCAGCAGTTACTATCAGGGGGAGAGGGAGCATCTGCAGTATTTT. Translated: CASSYYQGEREHLQYF. The V and J genes are TRBV6-2 or TRBV6-3 and TRBJ2-3; TRBD1 matches at 7 bases. With 1 base clipped from V and 11 bases from J, the junction kept 15 bases outside the gene matches. Germline values: CDR1 MNHEY, CDR2 SVGEGT. The CDR3 runs 16 residues.

Turning to this clonotype: This may be a read error: a much more frequent sequence differs by one nucleotide. The chain is built from TRBV20-1 and TRBJ1-5; a weak D match, TRBD1 (5 bases). The CDR3 length is 14 residues. In germline, CDR1 is DFQATT, CDR2 SNEGSKA (reference sequence). Trimming shortened V by 8 bases and J by 4 bases, and 18 bases separated the two germline ends. This chain's CDR3 is CSTQKQTVNQPQHF. The CDR3 nucleotides read TGCAGTACCCAGAAGCAGACAGTAAATCAGCCCCAGCATTTT.

This chain links TRBV7-9 with TRBJ1-6; D unresolved. Between the trimmed V and J ends, which lost 1 base and 5 bases, there was a span of 0 bases. Germline V gene sequence: CDR1 SEHNR, CDR2 FQNEAQ (reference sequence). CDR3 length: 12 residues. The CDR3 DNA reads TGTGCCAGCAGCTTAGATAATTCACCCCTCCACTTT. It codes for CASSLDNSPLHF. Full variable domain (outside the CDR3, taken from reference TRBV7-9 and TRBJ1-6): DTGVSQNPRHKITKRGQNVTFRCDPISEHNRLYWYRQTLGQGPEFLTYFQNEAQLEKSRLLSDRFSAERPKGSFSTLEIQRTEQGDSAMYLCASSLDNSPLHFGNGTRLTVT.

Of note for this clonotype: The junction and the germline gene differ at one end; a read error may be behind it. The chain uses TRBV23-1 and TRBJ2-2, with D possibly being TRBD1 or TRBD2 (5 bases each). TRBV23-1 falls under the ORF class, with uncertain function. The CDR3 runs to 16 residues. The CDR3 loop is CASSQSWDPNTGVLFF. In nucleotides, the CDR3 is TGCGCCAGCAGTCAATCCTGGGACCCGAACACCGGGGTGCTGTTTTTT.

Regarding this clonotype: This is likely a read error, given that the CDR3 carries no conserved phenylalanine or tryptophan at its end. The chain uses TRBV12-3 or TRBV12-4 and TRBJ1-5; D call uncertain. CDR3 length equals 12 residues. In nucleotides, the CDR3 is TGTGCCAGCAATTTAGCCAATCAGCCCCAGCATCCT. Its protein is CASNLANQPQHP.

A word on this clonotype: The DNA is omitted, as the CDR3 cannot be located on it reliably, and the CDR3 follows TCRdb's listing. The V and J genes are TRBV12-5 and TRBJ1-2; the listed D gene, TRBD1, was not tested against the DNA. The CDR3 is made up of 12 amino acids, end residues included. Germline V gives CDR1 LGHNT, CDR2 FRNRAP. The CDR3 spells CASLGGNYGCTF.

As to this clonotype: Compared with germline, one end of the junction differs, possibly owing to a read error. The chain couples TRBV7-8 to TRBJ2-5; D gene unclear. Germline V gene data show CDR1 as SGHVS and CDR2 as FQNEAQ. The CDR3 consists of 14 residues. The DNA for the CDR3 is TGTGTCAGCAGCTTGGCCTACGCTTTGGAGACCCAGCACTTC. Translating it yields CVSSLAYALETQHF.

The table lists this clonotype with many counts. This chain connects TRBV12-3 or TRBV12-4 to TRBJ1-3; D is unclear. The V and J ends lost 6 bases and 7 bases respectively, with 7 bases between them. The CDR3 loop spans 11 amino acids. The CDR3 DNA sequence: TGTGCCAGCAGATGGCGGAACACCATATATTTT. This translates into CASRWRNTIYF.

Comments on this clonotype: One junction end does not reproduce the germline sequence, and a read error may be involved. CDR3 sequence: CASSQEGIALGYTF. CDR3 coding DNA: TGCGCTAGCAGCCAAGAGGGGATAGCTTTAGGCTACACCTTC. The genes are TRBV4-1 and TRBJ1-2; the D gene is possibly TRBD1 (5 bases). The CDR3 sequence is 14 residues long. From germline, CDR1 is MGHRA and CDR2 YSYEKL.

The V gene is TRBV5-5, the J gene TRBJ2-7; perhaps TRBD1 as D (6 bases). This CDR3 has 15 residues. The germline V gene has CDR1 SGHKS and CDR2 YYEKEE (reference sequence). The V and J ends lost 5 bases and 7 bases respectively, with 22 bases between them. The CDR3 DNA sequence: TGTGCCAGCAGTCATCCCGGGACATGGCGTAAAGAGCAGTACTTC. Translation: CASSHPGTWRKEQYF.

In regard to this clonotype: One end of the junction is discordant with germline, which a read error may explain. The J gene is TRBJ2-6, the V gene TRBV6-6; D may be TRBD1 (8 bases). The CDR3 is 19 residues long. Looked up from germline, CDR1 is MNHNY and CDR2 is SVGAGI (reference sequence). DNA for the CDR3: TGTACCAGAAGTTACTCGAGCGGGACAGGATACTTTGGGGCCAACGTCCTGACTTTC. Translation: CTRSYSSGTGYFGANVLTF.

The chain carries TRBV11-1 and TRBJ1-1; TRBD1 might be the D (6 bases). Germline V lookup: CDR1 SGHAT, CDR2 FQDESV (reference sequence). V was pared by 3 bases and J by 6 bases, with 20 bases between. This CDR3 spans 16 amino acids. CDR3 DNA: TGTGCCAGCAGCTTGGGACATTGGGGCGTGACCGCTGAAGCTTTCTTT. It translates to CASSLGHWGVTAEAFF.

Details on this clonotype: The junction differs from germline at one of its ends, possibly a read error. The chain is built from TRBV4-1 and TRBJ2-7, with a possible D match to TRBD1 (6 bases). This CDR3 is built from 14 residues. CDR1 MGHRA and CDR2 YSYEKL come from the germline V gene. CDR3 loop: CASSQGGGSEEQCF. The CDR3 nucleotides are TGCGCCAGCAGCCAAGGAGGGGGTTCTGAGGAGCAGTGCTTC.

Concerning this clonotype: A read error may account for a junction end that differs from germline. The rearrangement uses TRBV4-1 and TRBJ1-6; 9 bases line up with TRBD1. CDR3 length: 14 residues. Germline assignment: CDR1 MGHRA and CDR2 YSYEKL. CDR3 sequence: CASREGTGRTPLHF. The DNA for the CDR3 is TGCGCCAGCAGAGAAGGGACAGGGAGAACACCCCTCCATTTT.

As concerns this clonotype: A much larger clone differs from this one at a single base, so this may be a read error. The chain couples TRBV12-3 or TRBV12-4 to TRBJ2-7; 10 nucleotides align to TRBD2. The CDR3 is 15 residues long. V trimming: 6 bases; J trimming: 3 bases; junction bases outside the gene matches: 8. CDR3 sequence reads: CASRTSGGAIYEQYF. The CDR3 DNA reads as TGTGCCAGCAGGACGAGCGGGGGGGCCATCTACGAGCAGTACTTC.

To note about this clonotype: Germline and junction disagree at one end, which may indicate a read error. The chain combines TRBV11-2 with TRBJ1-1; 8 nucleotides match TRBD1. CDR1 is SGHAT, CDR2 FQNNGV, per germline. This CDR3 comprises 14 residues. The DNA for the CDR3 is TGTGCCAGCAGCCACCGGGACAGGAATACCGAAGCTTTATTT. This translates into CASSHRDRNTEALF.

This clonotype was seen many times. The chain joins TRBV5-1 to TRBJ1-4; D is perhaps TRBD1 (6 bases). The V and J ends lost 1 base and 8 bases respectively, with 12 bases between them. Germline CDR1 and CDR2: SGHRS and YFSETQ. The CDR3 is made up of 14 amino acids. The CDR3 region has the DNA TGCGCCAGCAGCTTGTTGGGGGCTGGAGAAAAACTGTTTTTT. Translating gives CASSLLGAGEKLFF. Full variable domain (remainder filled in from reference TRBV5-1 and TRBJ1-4): KAGVTQTPRYLIKTRGQQVTLSCSPISGHRSVSWYQQTPGQGLQFLFEYFSETQRNKGNFPGRFSGRQFSNSRSEMNVSTLELGDSALYLCASSLLGAGEKLFFGSGTQLSVL.

Notes on this clonotype: The missing conserved phenylalanine or tryptophan at the end of this CDR3 makes a read error likely. The chain combines TRBV6-6 with TRBJ1-3; tentatively, D is TRBD1 (6 bases). The germline V and J ends were trimmed by 6 bases and 4 bases, with 16 bases remaining between them. The CDR3 has 15 amino acids. In germline, CDR1 is MNHNY, CDR2 SVGAGI (reference sequence). The CDR3 here is CASSNLGQGGNTIYS. CDR3 in DNA: TGTGCCAGCAGCAACTTGGGGCAGGGGGGAAACACCATATATTCT.

On this clonotype itself: The junction departs from the called germline gene at one end, perhaps through a read error. In nucleotides, the CDR3 is TGTGCCAGCAGTTTGGGGGATACGCAGTATTGG. It is translated as CASSLGDTQYW. The chain employs TRBV28 and TRBJ2-3; D possibly uses TRBD1 or TRBD2 (5 bases each). The CDR3 contains 11 residues. Germline V CDR1 and CDR2: MDHEN, SYDVKM.

Of note for this clonotype: A clone one base away is much larger, so this may be a read error. The V and J genes are TRBV6-1 and TRBJ2-3; D is perhaps TRBD1 or TRBD2 (5 bases each). The CDR3 sequence is 20 residues long. Trimming took 0 bases from V and 5 from J, leaving 27 bases between them. In germline, CDR1 is MNHNS, CDR2 SASEGT. CDR3 sequence reads: CASSEAKFFGEGLSGDTQYF. The CDR3 nucleotides are TGTGCCAGCAGTGAAGCGAAATTTTTTGGCGAGGGGTTGTCTGGAGATACGCAGTATTTT.

On this clonotype itself: One end of the junction does not line up with germline, which may come from a read error. This rearrangement joins TRBV12-3 or TRBV12-4 to TRBJ2-1; D might be TRBD1 or TRBD2, each matching 5 bases. The CDR3 consists of 13 residues. Here the CDR3 DNA reads TGTGCCAGTAGTTTAGTTTCTGGGACCCAGCAGATCTTC. It yields the protein CASSLVSGTQQIF.

For this clonotype: A read error may produce the germline difference seen at one junction end. The chain uses TRBV6-5 and TRBJ2-7, with 7 nucleotides matching TRBD1. Germline CDR1 and CDR2: MNHEY and SVGAGI. The CDR3 consists of 18 residues. CDR3 nucleotides: TGTGCCAGCAGCTACATGAGTACAGGACAGGAGGCGATCTACGAGCAGTGCTTC. It encodes CASSYMSTGQEAIYEQCF.

On this clonotype: The junction departs from the called germline gene at one end, perhaps through a read error. CDR3 bases: TGCAGCGTTGAGACAGCGTCTGGAAACAGCATATATTTT. This gives the protein CSVETASGNSIYF. This rearrangement joins TRBV29-1 to TRBJ1-3, with D perhaps TRBD1 (5 bases). CDR3 length: 13 amino acids. Germline-derived CDR1 and CDR2 are SQVTM and ANQGSEA.

About this clonotype itself: A much larger clonotype is one base distant, so this may be a read error. This chain connects TRBV30 to TRBJ2-2; tentatively, D is TRBD1 or TRBD2 (5 bases each). This CDR3 is 13 amino acids long. The V gene's germline CDR1 is GTSNPN and CDR2 SVGIG (reference sequence). The CDR3 DNA sequence: TGTGCCCGAGGGACGTCGAACACCGGGAAGCTGTTTTTT. The encoded protein is CARGTSNTGKLFF.

For this clonotype: This may stem from a read error, because a much larger clone lies one nucleotide away. This sequence joins TRBV20-1 and TRBJ1-5, with D unclear. Germline V gene sequence: CDR1 DFQATT, CDR2 SNEGSKA (reference sequence). This CDR3 contains 13 residues. CDR3 sequence: CGARVPGYQPQHF. CDR3 nucleotides: TGCGGTGCTAGAGTTCCCGGCTATCAGCCCCAGCATTTT.